Listed below are T cell receptor beta chains from one sample, sequenced in a study of blood T cell repertoires in COVID-19. The method was immunoSEQ multiplex PCR; TCRdb's version includes in-frame clones alone and lacks a portion of them. The table includes fewer than 130,000 clones, 80% to 90% detected once. Sequences were obtained from peripheral blood. The receptors were gathered from a woman in her fifties or sixties with acute or convalescent COVID-19. The CDR3 runs from the conserved cysteine through the conserved F or W. The D gene is left open where the match is weak. The size of a clone is reported for some rows only, either as once, few or many, or as a class for expanded clones.

>TRBJ1-2|TRBV6-5|once|-
CASSYSRFNYGYTF
TGTGCCAGCAGTTACTCGAGGTTTAACTATGGCTACACCTTC
>TRBJ2-5|TRBV29-1|-|-
CSVEGGASQETQYF
TGCAGCGTTGAAGGCGGGGCGAGTCAAGAGACCCAGTACTTC
>TRBJ2-5|TRBV3-1/TRBV3-2|-|-
CASSQGRTVQETQYF
TGTGCCAGCAGCCAAGGTAGGACAGTTCAAGAGACCCAGTACTTC
>TRBJ2-7|TRBV30|-|-
CAWSVWGRGSYEQYF
TGTGCCTGGAGTGTATGGGGTAGGGGCTCCTACGAGCAGTACTTC
>TRBJ1-3|TRBV4-3|-|-
CASSQVAESSGNTIYF
TGCGCCAGCAGCCAAGTTGCGGAAAGCTCTGGAAACACCATATATTTT
>TRBJ1-6|TRBV27|once|TRBD1
CASSGGDRSSYNSPLHF
TGTGCCAGCAGTGGTGGGGACAGAAGCTCCTATAATTCACCCCTCCACTTT
>TRBJ1-4|TRBV29-1|-|-
CSVGAGVFGTNEKLFF
TGCAGCGTTGGGGCAGGGGTCTTCGGGACTAATGAAAAACTGTTTTTT
>TRBJ2-3|TRBV21-1|once|-
CASSNYRGPPTAAGYF
TGTGCCAGCAGCAACTACAGGGGCCCACCCACGGCTGCCGGGTATTTT
>TRBJ2-4|TRBV27|-|TRBD1
CASSLRGQDILAKNIQYF
TGTGCCAGCAGTTTAAGAGGACAGGACATACTAGCCAAAAACATTCAGTACTTC
>TRBJ2-3|TRBV18|-|TRBD2
CASSRSGTRGDTQYF
TGTGCCAGCTCACGATCCGGGACTAGAGGTGATACGCAGTATTTT
>TRBJ1-2|TRBV7-6|-|TRBD1
CASSLAGQGNGYTF
TGTGCCAGCAGCTTAGCTGGACAGGGGAATGGCTACACCTTC
>TRBJ1-1|TRBV5-1|-|-
CASSLAQNTEAFF
TGCGCCAGCAGCTTGGCCCAGAACACTGAAGCTTTCTTT
>TRBJ2-7|TRBV7-3|-|TRBD1
CASSPHSGTGGGEQYF
TGTGCCAGCAGCCCGCACTCCGGGACAGGGGGGGGCGAGCAGTACTTC
>TRBJ1-3|TRBV5-1|-|-
CASSLSGDSGNTIYF
TGCGCCAGCAGCTTGTCAGGGGACTCTGGAAACACCATATATTTT
>TRBJ1-2|TRBV19|few|TRBD1
CASSKGTANYGYTF
TGTGCCAGTAGCAAAGGGACAGCTAACTATGGCTACACCTTC
>TRBJ1-1|TRBV9|few|-
CASSGYREALGTEAFF
TGTGCCAGCAGCGGTTACAGGGAAGCCCTTGGGACTGAAGCTTTCTTT
>TRBJ1-4|TRBV5-1|-|TRBD1
CASSLAGTAEKLFF
TGCGCCAGCAGCTTGGCCGGGACAGCTGAAAAACTGTTTTTT
>TRBJ1-4|TRBV7-2|few|TRBD1
CASSLHRGVKLFF
TGTGCCAGCAGCTTACACAGGGGCGTAAAACTGTTTTTT
>TRBJ1-1|TRBV11-3|-|-
CASSLEQGLDPFF
TGTGCCAGCAGCTTAGAACAGGGCCTCGACCCTTTCTTT
>TRBJ2-1|TRBV6-5|-|-
CASSSKDRGGGNEQFF
TGTGCCAGCAGTTCGAAAGACAGGGGAGGGGGAAATGAGCAGTTCTTC
>TRBJ1-6|TRBV3-1/TRBV3-2|-|-
CASSQGQNNSPLHF
TGTGCCAGCAGCCAAGGTCAGAATAATTCACCCCTCCACTTT
>TRBJ1-1|TRBV3-1/TRBV3-2|-|-
CASSHQGSGTEAFF
TGTGCCAGCAGCCACCAGGGGTCGGGGACTGAAGCTTTCTTT
>TRBJ1-5|TRBV6-2/TRBV6-3|-|TRBD1
CASSSEGAGQPQHF
TGTGCCAGCAGTTCTGAGGGGGCGGGTCAGCCCCAGCATTTT
>TRBJ1-1|TRBV5-1|-|-
CASSLVPSEAFF
TGCGCCAGCAGCTTGGTACCCAGTGAAGCTTTCTTT
>TRBJ2-1|TRBV7-6|-|-
CASSFQASSYNEQFF
TGTGCCAGCAGCTTTCAAGCGAGCTCCTACAATGAGCAGTTCTTC
>TRBJ1-2|TRBV4-3|-|-
CASSQDLFGIGATNYGYTF
TGCGCCAGCAGCCAAGATCTTTTTGGTATAGGGGCGACTAACTATGGCTACACCTTC
>TRBJ1-2|TRBV6-5|few|TRBD1
CASHTPGQGSNGYTF
TGTGCCAGCCACACCCCGGGACAGGGCTCAAATGGCTACACCTTC
>TRBJ1-4|TRBV2|few|-
CASSEGTEEKLFF
TGTGCCAGCAGTGAAGGGACAGAGGAAAAACTGTTTTTT
>TRBJ1-2|TRBV3-1/TRBV3-2|-|TRBD1
CASSQDAGTANYGYTF
TGTGCCAGCAGCCAAGATGCCGGGACAGCTAACTATGGCTACACCTTC
>TRBJ2-1|TRBV7-3|few|TRBD2
CASSPAEAGGSYNEQFF
TGTGCCAGCAGCCCAGCAGAAGCGGGGGGCTCCTACAATGAGCAGTTCTTC
>TRBJ2-3|TRBV5-4|-|-
CASRPVRGRGATDTQYF
TGTGCCAGCCGGCCGGTAAGGGGGCGGGGGGCCACAGATACGCAGTATTTT
>TRBJ1-6|TRBV5-1|-|-
CASSLSGNYNSPLHF
TGCGCCAGCAGCTTATCAGGGAACTATAATTCACCCCTCCACTTT
>TRBJ1-2|TRBV6-5|few|-
CASSDGGTGYGYTF
TGTGCCAGCTCCGACGGAGGGACCGGCTATGGCTACACCTTC
>TRBJ1-2|TRBV4-2|-|TRBD1
CASSQATGQNYGYTF
TGTGCCAGCAGCCAAGCGACGGGACAGAATTATGGCTACACCTTC
>TRBJ2-7|TRBV4-3|-|-
CASSQDLFPDISYEQYF
TGCGCCAGCAGCCAAGATCTTTTCCCGGACATCTCCTACGAGCAGTACTTC
>TRBJ1-1|TRBV28|few|-
CASTRSAGENTEAFF
TGTGCCAGCACCCGATCTGCCGGAGAAAACACTGAAGCTTTCTTT
>TRBJ1-2|TRBV4-2|-|-
CASSQDRGNGYTF
TGTGCCAGCAGCCAAGACAGGGGCAATGGCTACACCTTC
>TRBJ1-2|TRBV18|-|TRBD1
CASSPDRAAGYTF
TGTGCCAGCTCACCGGACAGGGCGGCTGGCTACACCTTC
>TRBJ1-2|TRBV6-2/TRBV6-3|-|-
CASSHLDRHYGYTF
TGTGCCAGCAGCCACCTCGACAGGCATTATGGCTACACCTTC
>TRBJ2-2|TRBV7-2|-|-
CASQKQGNTGELFF
TGTGCCAGCCAGAAACAGGGTAACACCGGGGAGCTGTTTTTT